What follows are 26 T cell receptor beta chains derived from one specimen sequenced in a study of CD8 T cells in Susac syndrome. Random hexamers were used to reverse transcribe the RNA input (about 0.5 to 1 ug). From the immunoSEQ multiplex PCR reads, TCRdb called clonotypes with MiXCR, one entry per CDR3 protein. Among under 200,000 distinct CDR3 sequences listed, roughly 94% were seen once. The specimen was CD4+ T cells from PBMCs. These receptors all come from a human donor in good health.

CDR3 loop: CASSQEGPGAQYF. The CDR3 DNA is TGTGCCAGCAGCCAAGAGGGGCCCGGCGCCCAGTACTTC. The genes are TRBV3-1 and TRBJ2-7, with a tentative D call TRBD1 (5 bases). Germline CDR1 reads LGHDT; CDR2 reads YNNKEL (reference sequence). V was shortened by 0 bases and J by 10 bases, with 13 bases between the two germline ends. The CDR3 has 13 amino acids.

This chain joins TRBV4-3 and TRBJ2-7; the D is unclear. V lost 3 bases, J lost 3 bases, and 21 bases lay in between. This CDR3 spans 17 amino acids. Germline V gene data show CDR1 as LGHNA and CDR2 as YSLEER. The CDR3 region is CASSHSLPLSRNYEQYF. For the CDR3, the DNA is TGCGCCAGCAGCCATTCCCTTCCCTTGTCACGCAACTACGAGCAGTACTTC.

This chain uses TRBV6-5 with TRBJ2-5; D remains ambiguous. Per the germline V gene, CDR1 is MNHEY and CDR2 is SVGAGI. The CDR3 sequence is 11 residues long. The V end was cut by 7 bases, the J end by 5 bases, with 8 bases between. Here the CDR3 DNA reads TGTGCCAGCACCCAAAGGGAGACCCAGTACTTC. Amino acids: CASTQRETQYF.

The rearrangement joins TRBV25-1 to TRBJ2-5, with D maybe TRBD1 (5 bases). CDR1 and CDR2 from the germline V gene are MGHDK and SYGVNS. The CDR3 loop spans 14 amino acids. V was shortened by 8 bases and J by 2 bases, with 15 bases between the two germline ends. CDR3 nucleotides: TGTGCCAGCGCACCCTTTAAGGGGCAAGAGACCCAGTACTTC. Its translation is CASAPFKGQETQYF.

The chain recombines TRBV27 with TRBJ1-1, with 9 bases matching TRBD1. J lost 5 bases, V lost 5 bases, and 12 bases had no gene match. The CDR3 runs 16 residues. CDR1 and CDR2 (germline): MNHEY, SMNVEV (reference sequence). The CDR3 region has the DNA TGTGCCAGCAGTCGCGGGACAGGGAAATTGCGAACTGAAGCTTTCTTT. It encodes CASSRGTGKLRTEAFF.

The genes are TRBV7-9 and TRBJ1-6, with no clear D. Trimming removed 5 bases from V and 5 bases from J, with 7 bases in between. In germline, CDR1 is SEHNR, CDR2 FQNEAQ (reference sequence). The length of the CDR3 is 13 residues. Written as DNA, the CDR3 is TGTGCCAGCAGCGACGGGAATAATTCACCCCTCCACTTT. It encodes CASSDGNNSPLHF.

The chain combines TRBV12-3 or TRBV12-4 with TRBJ2-3; D remains unclear. CDR3 length equals 14 residues. Trimming shortened V by 3 bases and J by 0 bases, and 7 bases separated the two germline ends. The chain's CDR3 is CASSLLPSTDTQYF. In nucleotides, the CDR3 is TGTGCCAGCAGTTTGCTCCCAAGCACAGATACGCAGTATTTT.

V usage is TRBV29-1 and J usage is TRBJ1-5, with 9 bases lining up with TRBD1. Per germline, CDR1 SQVTM and CDR2 ANQGSEA. Germline trimming cut 5 bases from V and 1 base from J; bases unmatched to any gene: 3. The CDR3 consists of 14 residues. CDR3 loop: CSVSTGGSNQPQHF. The CDR3 region has the DNA TGCAGCGTTTCGACAGGGGGAAGCAATCAGCCCCAGCATTTT.

J is TRBJ2-1 and V is TRBV19; unclear D gene. Germline assignment: CDR1 LNHDA and CDR2 SQIVND (reference sequence). CDR3 size: 14 residues. The germline V and J ends were trimmed by 1 base and 6 bases, with 10 bases remaining between them. CDR3 nucleotide sequence: TGTGCCAGTAGTATAGTGCAAGGGCGCAATGAGCAGTTCTTC. It yields the protein CASSIVQGRNEQFF.

The chain is built from TRBV18 and TRBJ2-7; D assignment may be TRBD1 or TRBD2 (6 bases each). The CDR3 covers 14 residues. Trimming stripped 2 bases from V and 6 bases from J, with 14 bases between. Germline CDR1 and CDR2: KGHSH and LQKENI. The CDR3 region is CASSPDSGAPEQYV. CDR3 nucleotides: TGTGCCAGCTCACCAGATTCGGGGGCTCCCGAGCAGTACGTC.

This sequence joins TRBV14 and TRBJ2-3; 12 bases are a match to TRBD2. CDR3 length equals 17 residues. Looked up from germline, CDR1 is SGHDN and CDR2 is FVKESK. J gave up 2 bases and V 4 bases, and 7 bases lay outside the gene matches. The CDR3 coding sequence is TGTGCCAGCAGCCTGGGACTAGCGGGTTCGTACACAGATACGCAGTATTTT. This codes for CASSLGLAGSYTDTQYF.

The rearrangement joins TRBV7-6 to TRBJ2-3; unclear D gene. This CDR3 is 14 amino acids long. Germline CDR1 reads SGHVS; CDR2 reads FNYEAQ. Trimming removed 4 bases from V and 1 base from J, with 9 bases in between. CDR3 nucleotides: TGTGCCAGCAGCTCCGGGCTCGGCACAGATACGCAGTATTTT. Its translation is CASSSGLGTDTQYF.

The V call is TRBV3-1, the J call TRBJ2-7, with unresolved D. V lost 6 bases, J lost 1 base, and 7 bases lay in between. The CDR3 length is 12 residues. Germline assignment: CDR1 LGHDT and CDR2 YNNKEL (reference sequence). CDR3 DNA sequence: TGTGCCAGCAGGAAGACTTCCTACGAGCAGTACTTC. As protein: CASRKTSYEQYF.

J is TRBJ2-1 and V is TRBV9; 8 nucleotides agree with TRBD2. Germline V gene sequence: CDR1 SGDLS, CDR2 YYNGEE. After removal of 0 bases from V and 9 bases from J, the junction contained 14 bases not matched to a gene. The CDR3 runs 17 residues. CDR3 in DNA: TGTGCCAGCAGCGTAGGGCCGGGACTAGGAGGATCGGGTGAGCAGTTCTTC. This codes for CASSVGPGLGGSGEQFF.

J is TRBJ2-5 and V is TRBV12-3 or TRBV12-4; 8 positions agree with TRBD2. The junction had 7 bases not matched to a gene; V was cut back by 6 bases and J by 1 base. The CDR3 is 15 residues long. CDR3: CASSLLAEGQETQYF. The CDR3 bases are TGTGCCAGCAGCCTACTAGCGGAGGGCCAAGAGACCCAGTACTTC.

This chain links TRBV3-1 with TRBJ2-5, with a possible D match to TRBD1 (5 bases). Germline V gene sequence: CDR1 LGHDT, CDR2 YNNKEL (reference sequence). This CDR3 region has 14 residues. V was shortened by 4 bases and J by 1 base, with 10 bases between the two germline ends. DNA of the CDR3: TGTGCCAGCAGCCCCGGACACCCCCAAGAGACCCAGTACTTC. It yields the protein CASSPGHPQETQYF.

The chain uses TRBV11-2 and TRBJ1-1; TRBD1 matches 9 bases. There are 19 residues in the CDR3. The germline V gene has CDR1 SGHAT and CDR2 FQNNGV. The V and J ends lost 5 bases and 1 base, in that order; junction bases with no gene match: 17. CDR3 amino acids: CASSRPGTGFGLQNTEAFF. CDR3 in DNA: TGTGCCAGCAGCCGTCCCGGGACAGGGTTTGGCCTCCAGAACACTGAAGCTTTCTTT.

This clonotype was seen only once. V is TRBV30 and J is TRBJ2-7; 10 nucleotides agree with TRBD1. The CDR3 extends over 16 amino acids. V was pared by 2 bases and J by 2 bases, with 9 bases of the junction left unmatched. CDR1 is GTSNPN and CDR2 is SVGIG in the germline V gene (reference sequence). The CDR3, as DNA: TGTGCCTGGAGTCCTCCGGGACAGGGGATCCCCTACGAGCAGTACGTC. Its translation: CAWSPPGQGIPYEQYV.

V and J are TRBV29-1 and TRBJ2-2; D is possibly TRBD2 (6 bases). Germline CDR1 and CDR2: SQVTM and ANQGSEA. The CDR3 has 14 amino acids. CDR3 residues: CSTSWGANTGELFF. In DNA form, the CDR3 reads TGCAGTACTTCATGGGGGGCGAACACCGGGGAGCTGTTTTTT.

In DNA, the CDR3 is TGTGCCAGCAGCTCCGCCGGGACAGGGTTTGGAGAGACCCAGTACTTC. Translating it yields CASSSAGTGFGETQYF. The chain carries TRBV7-3 and TRBJ2-5; 9 bases line up with TRBD1. Germline V CDR1 and CDR2: SGHTA, FQGTGA. This CDR3 has 16 amino acids. V trimming: 4 bases; J trimming: 4 bases; junction bases outside the gene matches: 10. The variable domain in full, with the rest retrieved from reference TRBV7-3 and TRBJ2-5, is GAGVSQTPSNKVTEKGKYVELRCDPISGHTALYWYRQSLGQGPEFLIYFQGTGAADDSGLPNDRFFAVRPEGSVSTLKIQRTERGDSAVYLCASSSAGTGFGETQYFGPGTRLLVL.

The J gene is TRBJ2-7, the V gene TRBV4-3; D is ambiguous. From germline, CDR1 is LGHNA and CDR2 YSLEER. V lost 1 base to trimming and J lost 0 bases, with 10 bases between them. The CDR3 is made up of 15 amino acids. The CDR3 loop reads CASSQGTASSYEQYF. CDR3 sequence (DNA): TGCGCCAGCAGCCAAGGTACGGCCAGCTCCTACGAGCAGTACTTC.

J is TRBJ2-1 and V is TRBV10-3, with D perhaps matching TRBD2 (5 bases). V was pared by 3 bases and J by 4 bases, with 13 bases between. The CDR3 is 15 residues long. The germline CDR1 and CDR2 sequences are ENHRY and SYGVKD. For the CDR3, the DNA is TGTGCCATCAGTGAAGGTAGCGCCGGGTACAATGAGCAGTTCTTC. It yields the protein CAISEGSAGYNEQFF.

The V and J genes are TRBV3-1 and TRBJ1-2, with TRBD1 as a possible D gene (5 bases). The length of the CDR3 is 17 residues. V lost 3 bases to trimming and J lost 5 bases, with 22 bases between them. CDR1 is LGHDT and CDR2 is YNNKEL in the germline V gene (reference sequence). The CDR3 DNA follows: TGTGCCAGCAGCCACTTAACCGGGACGGACGCTCTATATGGCTACACCTTC. This translates into CASSHLTGTDALYGYTF. Complete variable domain (other parts from reference TRBV3-1 and TRBJ1-2): DTAVSQTPKYLVTQMGNDKSIKCEQNLGHDTMYWYKQDSKKFLKIMFSYNNKELIINETVPNRFSPKSPDKAHLNLHINSLELGDSAVYFCASSHLTGTDALYGYTFGSGTRLTVV.

The rearrangement links TRBV5-6 to TRBJ1-2; D is unresolved. The CDR3 extends over 12 amino acids. CDR1 and CDR2 from the germline V gene are SGHDT and YYEEEE. The V and J ends lost 0 bases and 8 bases respectively, with 8 bases between them. The CDR3, as DNA: TGTGCCAGCAGCTTGGGAGTTGACGGCTACACCTTC. Amino acids: CASSLGVDGYTF.

The chain recombines TRBV2 with TRBJ2-5; D gene unclear. Germline CDR1 is SNHLY and CDR2 is FYNNEI. V was trimmed by 7 bases and J by 1 base, leaving 7 bases between them. This CDR3 comprises 12 residues. This chain's CDR3 is CASNAIQETQYF. DNA for the CDR3: TGTGCCAGCAACGCGATCCAAGAGACCCAGTACTTC.

The chain joins TRBV20-1 to TRBJ2-3; 9 nucleotides match TRBD1. The CDR3 extends over 13 amino acids. Per the germline V gene, CDR1 is DFQATT and CDR2 is SNEGSKA (reference sequence). The trim removed 6 bases at V and 2 bases at J, leaving 3 bases unmatched. The CDR3 region is CSARDRDTDTQYF. The CDR3 nucleotides read TGCAGTGCAAGGGACAGGGACACAGATACGCAGTATTTT.